This T cell receptor beta chain was captured by sequencing in a study of PD-L1 blockade in urothelial cancer (dated by TCRdb to 2016 to 2017). At the level of the whole study: All patients started therapy in about 2014 and received atezolizumab 1,200 mg intravenously every 3 weeks. Under 30 patients had pretreatment blood TCR-seq, roughly 24 had at least one posttreatment blood collection, and roughly 24 had tumor TCR-seq. An exploratory multi-omic analysis was conducted of the somatic, immune and clinical correlates of response to PD-L1 blockade with atezolizumab in urothelial cancer. An ECOG performance status of 0 or 1 was recorded for the patients, and 0 to 3 prior chemotherapy regimens had been received by the patients. Blood samples gave median yields of about 150,000 T cells and 65,000 to 85,000 unique TCRs, along with a median clonality of 0.080. About 90% of the roughly 29 patients were identified as males with urothelial cancer of bladder origin, and a prior smoking history was reported by 18 of 29 patients. Durable clinical benefit meant progression-free survival longer than 6 months, and TCR features were also tested against progression-free and overall survival. In the same patients, pretreatment tumors underwent whole exome sequencing and RNA sequencing in addition to TCR sequencing. Blood samples were analyzed at two time points: 3 weeks after treatment start (second dose) and 6 weeks after treatment start. Pretreatment tumor samples, along with matched peripheral blood serially collected before and after atezolizumab treatment, were subjected to TCR sequencing. Durable clinical benefit was achieved by nine patients but not by the remaining 20. Overall study results and their limits: Among patients with durable benefit, tumor-associated TCR clones showed greater expansion in peripheral blood 3 weeks after treatment started (n ≈ 20, p = 0.022). A pretreatment peripheral blood TCR clonality below the median was linked to improved progression-free and overall survival. Small sample size (n ≈ 27) and many exploratory analyses mean the results are intended to be hypothesis-generating.

Interpreted using the paper, the time point label stands for: pretreatment peripheral blood. A cohort of more than 25 patients with locally advanced or metastatic urothelial carcinoma, treated at Memorial Sloan Kettering on a trial protocol, was included. Peripheral blood mononuclear cells were collected from each patient pretreatment and during treatment, giving between 1 and 8 total time points per patient. The Qiagen DNeasy Blood extraction kit was used to purify genomic DNA from total PBMCs and tumor samples. Collected pretreatment and during treatment, PBMCs were isolated and stored as previously described. Synthetic TCR analog templates were spiked into each PCR to estimate absolute template abundance from read counts. The immunoSEQ assay used bias-controlled V and J gene primers to amplify TCRbeta CDR3 regions from genomic DNA. Rearranged TCRbeta segments were sequenced at approximately 20X coverage. For the original study's pipeline: Sequencing errors were corrected by clustering and CDR3s were annotated against IMGT to assign V, D and J genes. Only productive TCRbeta rearrangements were used in downstream analyses, excluding out-of-frame or stop-codon sequences. Clonality was calculated as one minus the Shannon entropy normalized by the log of the number of unique productive sequences. Clones differing between time points or between blood and tumor were identified by Fisher's exact test with Benjamini-Hochberg correction at adjusted p below 0.01. The source is immuneACCESS, and TCRdb retained only in-frame sequences with V and J called. Part of the clones is not carried over; for the studies checked, unresolved V genes explain less than half of this, and the remainder is unexplained. From that table come the V and J calls and clone size; the DNA was used to work out D and trimming. Within this sample are tens of thousands of clones, with roughly 84% of them counted one time only. The top ten clonotypes cover 9.2% of the sample.

Note on this clone: It lacks a known antigen. No base quality information exists; no much larger clone differs at one position.

V loses 4 bases of germline sequence and J loses 0 bases, and the interval between the two ends is 9 bases. From the cysteine through the phenylalanine, the CDR3 covers 15 amino acids. The kept DNA is CDR3 alone, 45 bases in frame from the first base. CDR1 and CDR2 (MNHNY, SVGAGI) derive from the germline V gene (reference sequence). The specimen was PBMCs, collected around atezolizumab (anti-PD-L1) treatment. The chain is encoded by TRBV6-6 joined to TRBJ2-2; TRBD2 is possibly the D segment (6 matching bases). The receptor was isolated from a woman aged 70-85 years with urothelial cancer. The DNA sequence is TGTGCCAGCAGTTGGGACTTTCCGAACACCGGGGAGCTGTTTTTT. It codes for CASSWDFPNTGELFF.